Listed here are 15 T cell receptor beta chains from one sample, sequenced in a study of Graves' ophthalmopathy and Graves' hyperthyroidism. Amplified TCR beta CDR3 regions were obtained using RNA transcripts as template. RT-PCR in the first round used HTBI primers; a second-round multiplex PCR followed. TCRdb re-called the multiplex PCR reads through MiXCR, storing one row per CDR3 protein. The sample contains approximately 460,000 distinct CDR3 sequences, approximately 15% of which appear only once. Sequences were obtained from blood. The receptors were gathered from a woman aged 30 to 39 with Graves' ophthalmopathy.

This clonotype was detected many times. This chain uses TRBV12-5 with TRBJ2-7, with 8 bases aligning to TRBD1. Germline V gene lookup returns CDR1 LGHNT and CDR2 FRNRAP. CDR3 length equals 15 residues. The trim removed 1 base at V and 2 bases at J, leaving 4 bases unmatched. CDR3 loop: CASGLGEDRAYEQYF. The CDR3 DNA reads as TGTGCTAGTGGTTTGGGCGAGGACAGGGCCTACGAGCAGTACTTC.

Many counts were recorded for this clonotype. An end of the junction does not agree with germline; a read error may underlie this. CDR3 bases: TGTGCCGGCAGGGGACAGGGATCGGACTTC. It specifies CAGRGQGSDF. This chain joins TRBV6-1 and TRBJ2-7, with TRBD1 matching 9 bases. The CDR3 consists of 10 residues. The germline gives CDR1 MNHNS, CDR2 SASEGT.

At least ten counts were recorded for this clonotype. The V call is TRBV27, the J call TRBJ2-2; D not certain. Germline V gives CDR1 MNHEY, CDR2 SMNVEV (reference sequence). Trimming removed 3 bases from V and 0 bases from J, with 14 bases in between. This CDR3 comprises 17 residues. In nucleotides, the CDR3 is TGTGCCAGCAGTTTTCTAGGGCAGCGAGCGAACACCGGGGAGCTGTTTTTT. This translates into CASSFLGQRANTGELFF.

In its sample, this clonotype was seen many times. This chain connects TRBV30 to TRBJ1-1, with D possibly matching TRBD1 (6 bases). The CDR3 spans 11 residues. Trimming took 6 bases from V and 11 from J, leaving 16 bases between them. The germline V gene encodes CDR1 GTSNPN and CDR2 SVGIG (reference sequence). The CDR3 spells CACTGSVEAFF. The CDR3 DNA reads TGTGCCTGCACAGGGTCGGTGGAGGCTTTCTTT.

The chain uses TRBV18 and TRBJ2-7; 7 bases line up with TRBD1. V shed 3 bases, J shed 0 bases, and the junction held 5 bases outside the gene matches. This CDR3 spans 15 amino acids. CDR1 is KGHSH and CDR2 is LQKENI in the germline V gene. CDR3 nucleotide sequence: TGTGCCAGCTCACCCGGACAGGCCTACTCCTACGAGCAGTACTTC. This codes for CASSPGQAYSYEQYF.

This clonotype has more than one count but fewer than ten. V and J are TRBV5-8 and TRBJ2-5; D assignment may be TRBD1 or TRBD2 (5 bases each). Germline V gene lookup returns CDR1 SGHTS and CDR2 YDEGEE. V was pared by 4 bases and J by 6 bases, with 16 bases between. CDR3 length equals 14 residues. As DNA, the CDR3 is TGTGCCAGCAGCCTAAGTGGGGGTGTGCAGACCCAGTACTTC. Translation: CASSLSGGVQTQYF.

This clonotype has a count of ten or more. J is TRBJ1-2 and V is TRBV12-3 or TRBV12-4, with 10 bases matching TRBD1. The CDR3 runs 14 residues. The V and J ends lost 2 bases and 7 bases, in that order; junction bases with no gene match: 4. CDR3 nucleotide sequence: TGTGCCAGCAGTTTATGGGACAGGGGTCGTGGCTACACCTTC. Residues: CASSLWDRGRGYTF.

Many counts were recorded for this clonotype. The chain links TRBV27 to TRBJ2-7, with a tentative D call TRBD1 (6 bases). This CDR3 is 14 amino acids long. Germline V gives CDR1 MNHEY, CDR2 SMNVEV (reference sequence). V lost 3 bases and J 4 bases, leaving 13 bases between the germline ends. CDR3 loop: CASSLKGEYYEQYF. Written as DNA, the CDR3 is TGTGCCAGCAGTTTGAAGGGGGAGTATTACGAGCAGTACTTC.

A word on this clonotype: An end of the junction differs from the germline gene, which may be a read error. This chain connects TRBV6-2 or TRBV6-3 to TRBJ2-2, with 9 bases matching TRBD1. Per germline, CDR1 MNHEY and CDR2 SVGEGT. CDR3 length: 16 residues. In DNA, the CDR3 is TGTGCCAACAGTGGTCCGGACAGGGGATTCGGCGGGGAGCTGTTTTTT. As protein: CANSGPDRGFGGELFF.

The sample holds many counts of this clonotype. The chain employs TRBV29-1 and TRBJ2-5, with unresolved D. The CDR3 spans 12 residues. Trimming left V 2 bases short and J 7 bases short, with 11 bases between. Germline loops: CDR1 SQVTM, CDR2 ANQGSEA. The CDR3 region is CSVERQARTQYF. CDR3 DNA: TGCAGCGTTGAAAGGCAGGCTAGGACCCAGTACTTC.

The rearrangement links TRBV6-2 or TRBV6-3 to TRBJ2-7; 10 nucleotides line up with TRBD2. Trimming at V came to 7 bases and at J to 3 bases, leaving 6 bases not matched to a gene. Germline CDR1 is MNHEY and CDR2 is SVGEGT. The CDR3 length is 14 residues. This chain's CDR3 is CASTLAGAVYEQYF. In DNA form, the CDR3 reads TGTGCCAGCACCCTAGCGGGAGCAGTCTACGAGCAGTACTTC.

The chain joins TRBV11-2 to TRBJ1-1; D may be TRBD1 (5 bases). V shed 3 bases and J shed 6 bases, with 23 bases lying between them. CDR1 and CDR2 (germline): SGHAT, FQNNGV. CDR3 length: 17 residues. This CDR3 reads CASSFGSMGRDHAEAFF. The CDR3 bases are TGTGCCAGCAGCTTTGGGTCAATGGGCAGGGATCATGCTGAAGCTTTCTTT.

The table lists this clonotype with a few counts. The junction and the germline gene differ at one end; a read error may be behind it. The chain is built from TRBV20-1 and TRBJ1-5; 11 nucleotides agree with TRBD1. The CDR3 runs 15 residues. Looked up from germline, CDR1 is DFQATT and CDR2 is SNEGSKA (reference sequence). The CDR3 is CSATGTGGYDHPQHF. The CDR3 DNA reads TGCAGTGCTACCGGGACAGGGGGTTATGATCATCCCCAGCATTTT.

This clonotype was picked up many times. The rearrangement links TRBV5-1 to TRBJ1-2; unclear D gene. The CDR3 has 13 residues. CDR1 is SGHRS and CDR2 is YFSETQ in the germline V gene. V was pared by 0 bases and J by 8 bases, with 11 bases between. This CDR3 is CASSLGQRRGYTF. The CDR3 DNA reads TGCGCCAGCAGCTTGGGTCAAAGGAGGGGCTACACCTTC. Variable domain in full (rest from reference TRBV5-1 and TRBJ1-2): KAGVTQTPRYLIKTRGQQVTLSCSPISGHRSVSWYQQTPGQGLQFLFEYFSETQRNKGNFPGRFSGRQFSNSRSEMNVSTLELGDSALYLCASSLGQRRGYTFGSGTRLTVV.

This clonotype was seen only a few times. CDR3 sequence reads: CASSSPSTFGTEAFF. DNA of the CDR3: TGTGCCAGCAGCTCTCCCTCAACCTTCGGGACTGAAGCTTTCTTT. The chain combines TRBV5-6 with TRBJ1-1; unclear D gene. CDR1 and CDR2 from the germline V gene are SGHDT and YYEEEE. The V end was cut by 3 bases, the J end by 5 bases, with 17 bases between. The CDR3 extends over 15 amino acids.